The 29 T cell receptor beta chains below all came from one sample that was sequenced in a study of blood T cells in healthy people across ages. Sample-barcoded 5' priming and a J-beta primer mix drove a second PCR of roughly 7 to 11 cycles. TCRdb reanalysed the 5' RACE reads using MiXCR and keeps one entry per CDR3 protein. The sample records roughly 830,000 distinct CDR3 sequences, around two thirds being singletons. The sequencing input was blood. These receptors were obtained from a young man in good health.

V gene TRBV20-1 combines with J gene TRBJ2-3; 7 nucleotides match TRBD2. The V gene's germline CDR1 is DFQATT and CDR2 SNEGSKA (reference sequence). V was clipped by 1 base and J by 2 bases; unmatched bases: 6. The CDR3 consists of 15 residues. This CDR3 reads CSARGASGLTDTQYF. Here the CDR3 DNA reads TGCAGTGCTAGAGGGGCTAGCGGTCTCACAGATACGCAGTATTTT.

The sample holds one count of this clonotype. The chain couples TRBV20-1 to TRBJ2-5; perhaps TRBD2 as D (5 bases). Germline V CDR1 and CDR2: DFQATT, SNEGSKA (reference sequence). The CDR3 is 15 residues long. V lost 0 bases, J lost 1 base, and 12 bases lay in between. The CDR3, as DNA: TGCAGTGCTAGAGATAGTGGGAGACCCCAAGAGACCCAGTACTTC. Translated: CSARDSGRPQETQYF.

This clonotype came up a few times. The chain links TRBV12-3 or TRBV12-4 to TRBJ2-1; D uncertain. The length of the CDR3 is 13 residues. The germline V and J ends were trimmed by 1 base and 10 bases, with 11 bases remaining between them. The CDR3 loop reads CASSLGSAYEQFF. For the CDR3, the DNA is TGTGCCAGCAGTTTAGGTTCTGCGTACGAGCAGTTCTTC.

The chain has TRBV6-2 or TRBV6-3 and TRBJ2-6; possible D gene TRBD2, 5 bases. There are 15 residues in the CDR3. V was cut by 8 bases and J by 1 base, with 12 bases left in between. Germline lookup yields CDR1 MNHEY and CDR2 SVGEGT. The CDR3 DNA sequence: TGTGCCAGCGCTCGGGGTTTTTCTGGGGCCAACGTCCTGACTTTC. Translation gives CASARGFSGANVLTF.

Written as DNA, the CDR3 is TGCGCCAGCAGCCAGTCGACTATCGGGAGCACAGATACGCAGTATTTT. Its protein is CASSQSTIGSTDTQYF. The V and J genes are TRBV4-3 and TRBJ2-3, with a weak D call TRBD2 (5 bases). This CDR3 is 16 amino acids long. V gave up 3 bases and J gave up 0 bases, with 13 bases separating them. Per the germline V gene, CDR1 is LGHNA and CDR2 is YSLEER.

V and J are TRBV5-1 and TRBJ2-6, with TRBD1 matching 7 bases. The germline gives CDR1 SGHRS, CDR2 YFSETQ. This CDR3 has 16 amino acids. V was pared by 7 bases and J by 0 bases, with 7 bases of the junction left unmatched. In DNA, the CDR3 is TGCGCCAGCGGTACAGGGGCTATCTCTGGGGCCAACGTCCTGACTTTC. Its translation is CASGTGAISGANVLTF.

This clonotype appeared once. The rearrangement uses TRBV3-1 and TRBJ2-4, with D perhaps assigned TRBD1 or TRBD2 (7 bases each). Per germline, CDR1 LGHDT and CDR2 YNNKEL (reference sequence). V lost 5 bases to trimming and J lost 2 bases, with 13 bases between them. The CDR3 totals 15 residues. The CDR3 nucleotides read TGTGCCAGCAGCGCCAGGGGGGGGACCAAAAACATTCAGTACTTC. It codes for CASSARGGTKNIQYF.

The chain is built from TRBV15 and TRBJ2-3, with TRBD1 as a possible D gene (5 bases). Looked up from germline, CDR1 is LNHNV and CDR2 is YYDKDF (reference sequence). CDR3 length: 15 amino acids. The ends were cut back, 1 base at V and 1 base at J, with 9 bases in the middle. CDR3 DNA sequence: TGTGCCACCAGCAGAGGAAAACAGGGCACAGATACGCAGTATTTT. The encoded protein is CATSRGKQGTDTQYF.

Only a few counts were recorded for this clonotype. This rearrangement joins TRBV12-3 or TRBV12-4 to TRBJ2-3, with D unclear. This CDR3 is built from 14 residues. Trimming pared 6 bases from V and 0 bases from J, leaving 10 bases between. The CDR3 is CASRTVPSTDTQYF. Written as DNA, the CDR3 is TGTGCCAGCAGGACCGTCCCTAGCACAGATACGCAGTATTTT.

The chain recombines TRBV6-6 with TRBJ2-4, with TRBD2 matching over 11 bases. The end of the DNA is better explained by TRBJ2-7, so the J call may be wrong. This CDR3 has 17 amino acids. The germline V gene encodes CDR1 MNHNY and CDR2 SVGAGI (reference sequence). Written as DNA, the CDR3 is TGTGCCAGCAGTTACTCCACCGGACTAGCGGGTCCCCACGAGCAGTACTTC. Residues: CASSYSTGLAGPHEQYF.

The V gene is TRBV6-2 or TRBV6-3, the J gene TRBJ2-1, with TRBD1 matching over 7 bases. J gave up 7 bases and V 4 bases, and 4 bases lay outside the gene matches. The CDR3 totals 13 residues. Germline values: CDR1 MNHEY, CDR2 SVGEGT. As DNA, the CDR3 is TGTGCCAGCAGTTGGTACAGGGGAAATGAGCAGTTCTTC. It translates to CASSWYRGNEQFF.

The chain couples TRBV5-4 to TRBJ2-1; 10 bases line up with TRBD2. The CDR3 covers 15 residues. Germline trimming cut 3 bases from V and 6 bases from J; bases unmatched to any gene: 6. Germline V gives CDR1 SGHNT, CDR2 YYREEE (reference sequence). CDR3 coding DNA: TGTGCCAGCAGCTGGGAAGCGGGGGGGCCCAATGAGCAGTTCTTC. This translates into CASSWEAGGPNEQFF.

This chain links TRBV6-5 with TRBJ1-2; 7 nucleotides align to TRBD1. V gave up 6 bases and J gave up 0 bases; unmatched junction bases: 4. Germline V gene data show CDR1 as MNHEY and CDR2 as SVGAGI. The CDR3 length is 14 residues. The CDR3 reads CASRIQGTNYGYTF. As DNA, the CDR3 is TGTGCCAGCAGGATACAGGGGACTAACTATGGCTACACCTTC.

With regard to this clonotype: The junction and the germline gene differ at one end; a read error may be behind it. The J gene is TRBJ2-3, the V gene TRBV28; D remains ambiguous. The CDR3 totals 12 residues. The germline V gene encodes CDR1 MDHEN and CDR2 SYDVKM. The CDR3 nucleotides read TGTGCCAGCAGTTCTCCCACAGATACGCGGTATTTT. Amino acid sequence: CASSSPTDTRYF.

CDR3 bases: TGTGCCATCAGTGATTTGGGACAGCGGGACATTCAGTACTTC. Translated: CAISDLGQRDIQYF. This chain joins TRBV10-3 and TRBJ2-4, with D possibly being TRBD1 (7 bases). Germline-derived CDR1 and CDR2 are ENHRY and SYGVKD. CDR3 length equals 14 residues. Trimming stripped 3 bases from V and 8 bases from J, with 14 bases between.

CDR3 sequence (DNA): TGCAGTGCTAGGGCTGGACAGGGAATACTTAGCAATCAGCCCCAGCATTTT. Its protein is CSARAGQGILSNQPQHF. The J gene is TRBJ1-5, the V gene TRBV20-1, with 8 bases matching TRBD1. The CDR3 length is 17 residues. Looked up from germline, CDR1 is DFQATT and CDR2 is SNEGSKA (reference sequence). Trimming removed 3 bases from V and 0 bases from J; junction bases left unmatched: 10.

V gene TRBV12-3 or TRBV12-4 combines with J gene TRBJ1-5; D is uncertain. The CDR3 contains 13 residues. V was trimmed by 4 bases and J by 3 bases, leaving 7 bases between them. In DNA, the CDR3 is TGTGCCAGCAGTTGTAGAATCAATCAGCCCCAGCATTTT. Its translation is CASSCRINQPQHF.

The V call is TRBV20-1, the J call TRBJ2-1; 8 positions agree with TRBD1. The V segment lost 6 bases and the J segment 7 bases; nucleotides outside the gene matches: 14. The CDR3 extends over 15 amino acids. Per the germline V gene, CDR1 is DFQATT and CDR2 is SNEGSKA (reference sequence). As DNA, the CDR3 is TGCAGTGCCGGCCCATACAGGGGGAGGACGAATGAGCAGTTCTTC. Residues: CSAGPYRGRTNEQFF.

This sequence joins TRBV4-3 and TRBJ2-1, with a weak D call TRBD2 (5 bases). V was trimmed by 0 bases and J by 5 bases, leaving 8 bases between them. Germline values: CDR1 LGHNA, CDR2 YSLEER. The CDR3 extends over 14 amino acids. This CDR3 is CASSQEYGDNEQFF. In nucleotides, the CDR3 is TGCGCCAGCAGCCAAGAATACGGGGACAATGAGCAGTTCTTC.

This clonotype turned up a few times. The genes are TRBV5-1 and TRBJ2-4; 7 bases agree with TRBD1. Looked up from germline, CDR1 is SGHRS and CDR2 is YFSETQ. Trimming cost V 1 base and J 0 bases; bases outside gene matches: 4. This CDR3 is 16 amino acids long. CDR3 coding DNA: TGCGCCAGCAGCTTGCAGACAGGGACAGCCAAAAACATTCAGTACTTC. It translates to CASSLQTGTAKNIQYF.

With regard to this clonotype: Its ends do not fully match the called genes, so a read error is possible. The chain joins TRBV29-1 to TRBJ2-3, with D perhaps matching TRBD2 (5 bases). The CDR3 length is 15 residues. Germline lookup yields CDR1 SQVTM and CDR2 ANQGSEA. The DNA for the CDR3 is TGTAGCGTTGACGGGGTAGCGCTAGAGGGAGATACGCAGTATTTT. Protein product: CSVDGVALEGDTQYF.

The rearrangement links TRBV9 to TRBJ2-3; D tentatively fits TRBD1 or TRBD2 (6 bases each). Germline values: CDR1 SGDLS, CDR2 YYNGEE. The CDR3 covers 14 residues. V lost 4 bases to trimming and J lost 4 bases, with 13 bases between them. The CDR3 DNA is TGTGCCAGCAGCCCACCGGGGGCAGCAGATACGCAGTATTTT. The encoded protein is CASSPPGAADTQYF.

This sequence joins TRBV12-3 or TRBV12-4 and TRBJ2-2, with D unclear. The CDR3 has 15 residues. Trimming left V 1 base short and J 2 bases short, with 8 bases between. The chain's CDR3 is CASSLGARNTGELFF. CDR3 nucleotides: TGTGCCAGCAGTTTAGGGGCCAGAAACACCGGGGAGCTGTTTTTT.

The rearrangement links TRBV6-5 to TRBJ1-2; D remains ambiguous. CDR3 length: 14 residues. Trimming cost V 0 bases and J 3 bases, with 8 bases left between them. The germline CDR1 and CDR2 sequences are MNHEY and SVGAGI. This chain's CDR3 is CASSYSKRDYGYTF. The CDR3 DNA reads TGTGCCAGCAGTTACTCTAAGAGGGACTATGGCTACACCTTC.

J is TRBJ1-2 and V is TRBV6-4; D gene uncertain. The CDR3 consists of 15 residues. CDR1 is MRHNA, CDR2 SNTAGT, per germline. Trimming pared 3 bases from V and 0 bases from J, leaving 11 bases between. CDR3 DNA: TGTGCCAGCAGTGAATCGGGCAGAGCTAACTATGGCTACACCTTC. This encodes CASSESGRANYGYTF.

The chain uses TRBV28 and TRBJ2-7; D is ambiguous. The CDR3 runs to 14 residues. The V and J ends lost 7 bases and 2 bases respectively, with 15 bases between them. CDR1 is MDHEN and CDR2 is SYDVKM in the germline V gene. The CDR3, as DNA: TGTGCCAGCACCCAGCCTTTACTTCCCTACGAGCAGTACTTC. Translated: CASTQPLLPYEQYF. The full variable domain, in which reference TRBV28 and TRBJ2-7 provide the parts outside the CDR3, is DVKVTQSSRYLVKRTGEKVFLECVQDMDHENMFWYRQDPGLGLRLIYFSYDVKMKEKGDIPEGYSVSREKKERFSLILESASTNQTSMYLCASTQPLLPYEQYFGPGTRLTVT.

This clonotype came up many times. The rearrangement links TRBV5-1 to TRBJ1-2, with TRBD1 matching over 7 bases. From germline, CDR1 is SGHRS and CDR2 YFSETQ. The CDR3 loop spans 14 amino acids. Trimming at V came to 4 bases and at J to 3 bases, leaving 6 bases not matched to a gene. The DNA for the CDR3 is TGCGCCAGCAGCCACGGACAGGACCACTATGGCTACACCTTC. This sequence encodes CASSHGQDHYGYTF.

This clonotype was seen a single time. The CDR3 DNA follows: TGCAGCGTCGATAGCGGGGGAGGCGCAGATACGCAGTATTTT. It codes for CSVDSGGGADTQYF. The chain joins TRBV29-1 to TRBJ2-3, with 9 bases identical to TRBD2. CDR1 and CDR2 (germline): SQVTM, ANQGSEA. CDR3 size: 14 residues. With V trimmed by 6 bases and J by 4 bases, 8 bases remained unmatched.

This chain connects TRBV10-3 to TRBJ1-2; D possibly corresponds to TRBD1 (5 bases). The V gene lost 11 bases and the J gene lost 7 bases, with 23 bases spanning the gap. Germline lookup yields CDR1 ENHRY and CDR2 SYGVKD. The CDR3 consists of 14 residues. This CDR3 reads CAAVGGVFNSGYTF. DNA of the CDR3: TGTGCCGCAGTTGGGGGGGTTTTTAATTCTGGCTACACCTTC.